These 26 T cell receptor beta chains were all obtained from the same sample, sequenced in a study of vaccination effects on CD4 cells after COVID-19. Clones were read by immunoSEQ multiplex PCR, and TCRdb kept only the in-frame ones, dropping some. The data contain 26,000 or so clones, under 90% of them singletons. Sequencing followed a ViraFEST assay step that expanded antigen-specific CD4+ T cells with viral peptide pools. When around 9 days of culture had elapsed, CD4+ T cells were isolated. Everyone in the study got two shots of either the BNT162b2 or mRNA-1273 vaccine. These TCRs' antigens remain unknown. The material sequenced was CD4+ T cells from PBMCs cultured with HCoV-NL63 spike peptides, taken after COVID-19 vaccination. Receptors originate from a human donor who received a COVID-19 vaccine. Some clones in this sample may be carry-over from other donors' samples.

The chain links TRBV19 to TRBJ1-4; D gene unclear. V lost 6 bases and J lost 0, with 14 bases in between. Germline CDR1 LNHDA, CDR2 SQIVND (reference sequence). This CDR3 region has 16 residues. The CDR3 loop is CASSPYPRATNEKLFF. For the CDR3, the DNA is TGTGCCAGTAGCCCCTACCCCAGAGCAACTAATGAAAAACTGTTTTTT.

The gene calls are TRBV7-9 and TRBJ2-5; perhaps TRBD1 as D (6 bases). Trimming stripped 1 base from V and 1 base from J, with 10 bases between. This CDR3 is 15 amino acids long. Looked up from germline, CDR1 is SEHNR and CDR2 is FQNEAQ (reference sequence). The CDR3 here is CASSLGDIGQETQYF. Written as DNA, the CDR3 is TGTGCCAGCAGCTTAGGGGACATAGGCCAAGAGACCCAGTACTTC. Combining the CDR3 with reference TRBV7-9 and TRBJ2-5 gives the whole variable domain DTGVSQNPRHKITKRGQNVTFRCDPISEHNRLYWYRQTLGQGPEFLTYFQNEAQLEKSRLLSDRFSAERPKGSFSTLEIQRTEQGDSAMYLCASSLGDIGQETQYFGPGTRLLVL.

This sequence joins TRBV5-1 and TRBJ1-5, with a weak D call TRBD1 (6 bases). CDR1 is SGHRS, CDR2 YFSETQ, per germline. V was trimmed by 5 bases and J by 0 bases, leaving 21 bases between them. This CDR3 has 18 amino acids. The CDR3 nucleotides are TGCGCCAGCAGTTTGATCCCCCAGGGAGGGGGTAGCAATCAGCCCCAGCATTTT. It codes for CASSLIPQGGGSNQPQHF.

V and J are TRBV20-1 and TRBJ1-4; D not certain. The CDR3 sequence is 15 residues long. Trimming took off 3 bases at V and 3 bases at J, with 14 bases between the two ends. The V gene's germline CDR1 is DFQATT and CDR2 SNEGSKA (reference sequence). CDR3: CSASSKGTANEKLFF. The CDR3 region has the DNA TGCAGTGCTAGTTCTAAGGGTACTGCTAATGAAAAACTGTTTTTT.

Here the CDR3 DNA reads TGTGCCAGCAGCGCCCTAAACTTTAACACTGAAGCTTTCTTT. It specifies CASSALNFNTEAFF. The chain uses TRBV5-4 and TRBJ1-1; D is ambiguous. Trimming took 4 bases from V and 2 from J, leaving 12 bases between them. Germline lookup yields CDR1 SGHNT and CDR2 YYREEE (reference sequence). CDR3 length: 14 amino acids. Full variable domain (remainder filled in from reference TRBV5-4 and TRBJ1-1): ETGVTQSPTHLIKTRGQQVTLRCSSQSGHNTVSWYQQALGQGPQFIFQYYREEENGRGNFPPRFSGLQFPNYSSELNVNALELDDSALYLCASSALNFNTEAFFGQGTRLTVV.

This clone was picked up one time. The chain carries TRBV5-1 and TRBJ2-5, with TRBD2 matching 11 bases. The germline gives CDR1 SGHRS, CDR2 YFSETQ. The CDR3 length is 19 residues. With V trimmed by 5 bases and J by 0 bases, 15 bases remained unmatched. The CDR3 spells CASSPAFLLAGGDQETQYF. DNA of the CDR3: TGCGCCAGCAGTCCCGCATTTCTGCTAGCGGGGGGCGACCAAGAGACCCAGTACTTC.

The rearrangement joins TRBV5-1 to TRBJ2-2; D remains unclear. V dropped 5 bases and J dropped 1 base, with 3 bases sitting between them. CDR1 and CDR2 from the germline V gene are SGHRS and YFSETQ. The CDR3 extends over 12 amino acids. CDR3 sequence: CASRRNTGELFF. The CDR3 DNA is TGCGCCAGCAGACGGAACACCGGGGAGCTGTTTTTT.

This chain links TRBV5-6 with TRBJ1-1; D unresolved. V lost 1 base to trimming and J lost 0 bases, with 7 bases between them. CDR1 is SGHDT, CDR2 YYEEEE, per germline. The CDR3 has 14 amino acids. The CDR3, as DNA: TGTGCCAGCAGCTTGAGGTTGGTGAACACTGAAGCTTTCTTT. Protein product: CASSLRLVNTEAFF.

This chain joins TRBV30 and TRBJ2-3, with 8 bases that match TRBD2. With V trimmed by 1 base and J by 6 bases, 6 bases remained unmatched. The germline V gene encodes CDR1 GTSNPN and CDR2 SVGIG (reference sequence). The CDR3 sequence is 14 residues long. Here the CDR3 reads CAWSARGGHDTQYF. DNA of the CDR3: TGTGCCTGGAGTGCACGGGGGGGCCACGATACGCAGTATTTT.

This chain connects TRBV29-1 to TRBJ2-3; D is unclear. Per the germline V gene, CDR1 is SQVTM and CDR2 is ANQGSEA. This CDR3 is built from 13 residues. V lost 5 bases and J lost 1, with 10 bases in between. The CDR3 DNA sequence: TGCAGCGTTCCAGACTTCCGCACAGATACGCAGTATTTT. Translated: CSVPDFRTDTQYF.

The chain joins TRBV27 to TRBJ1-6; D is unresolved. The CDR3 length is 12 residues. Between the trimmed V and J ends, which lost 3 bases and 10 bases, there was a span of 7 bases. In germline, CDR1 is MNHEY, CDR2 SMNVEV (reference sequence). DNA for the CDR3: TGTGCCAGCAGTTTCCTTTTCTCACCCCTCCACTTT. Protein product: CASSFLFSPLHF.

The chain employs TRBV21-1 and TRBJ2-3; TRBD2, the D gene given by the table, was not confirmed from the DNA. TRBV21-1 is labeled a pseudogene. The CDR3 has 17 residues. The CDR3 nucleotides are TGTGCCAGCAGCAATATAGGGGGGGCGGTCTGCACAGATACGCAGTATTTT. Translating gives CASSNIGGAVCTDTQYF.

This clone showed up just a few times. Here the CDR3 DNA reads TGTGCCAGCAGTTTATTCGCTGAAGCTTTCTTT. Translation gives CASSLFAEAFF. The rearrangement joins TRBV12-3 or TRBV12-4 to TRBJ1-1; D is ambiguous. The CDR3 is 11 amino acids. V was shortened by 2 bases and J by 6 bases, with 4 bases between the two germline ends.

The CDR3 coding sequence is TGTGCCAGTAGTCCCGGACAGGGCAATCAGCCCCAGCATTTT. This translates into CASSPGQGNQPQHF. The V call is TRBV19, the J call TRBJ1-5; 7 positions match TRBD1. Trimming took 5 bases from V and 2 from J; bases not matched to a gene: 3. This CDR3 has 14 residues. Germline V CDR1 and CDR2: LNHDA, SQIVND (reference sequence).

The chain links TRBV6-5 to TRBJ2-2, with unresolved D. V was trimmed by 5 bases and J by 5 bases, leaving 12 bases between them. CDR1 and CDR2 from the germline V gene are MNHEY and SVGAGI. The CDR3 is 14 amino acids. Here the CDR3 reads CASSLGVITGELFF. The CDR3 DNA sequence: TGTGCCAGCAGTCTTGGGGTGATAACCGGGGAGCTGTTTTTT.

This sequence joins TRBV5-1 and TRBJ2-2, with D maybe TRBD2 (6 bases). Looked up from germline, CDR1 is SGHRS and CDR2 is YFSETQ. The V end lost 2 bases, the J end lost 6 bases, and 14 bases lay between the germline ends. This CDR3 spans 15 amino acids. The CDR3 nucleotides are TGCGCCAGCAGCTTTGCTAGCGTGGGTTCCGGGGAGCTGTTTTTT. Translating it yields CASSFASVGSGELFF.

The rearrangement joins TRBV9 to TRBJ1-1; 8 positions match TRBD1. V lost 4 bases and J lost 0; bases outside the gene matches: 5. Per the germline V gene, CDR1 is SGDLS and CDR2 is YYNGEE. The CDR3 loop spans 15 amino acids. CDR3 coding DNA: TGTGCCAGCAGCACCTCAGGGGGCCTGAACACTGAAGCTTTCTTT. Translating it yields CASSTSGGLNTEAFF. The full variable domain, its missing parts supplied by reference TRBV9 and TRBJ1-1, is DSGVTQTPKHLITATGQRVTLRCSPRSGDLSVYWYQQSLDQGLQFLIQYYNGEERAKGNILERFSAQQFPDLHSELNLSSLELGDSALYFCASSTSGGLNTEAFFGQGTRLTVV.

The CDR3, as DNA: TGTGCCAGCAGCTTTACACAGCGGACTGAAGCTTTCTTT. Translation: CASSFTQRTEAFF. This chain joins TRBV7-8 and TRBJ1-1, with D unclear. This CDR3 is built from 13 residues. V was cut by 3 bases and J by 5 bases, with 10 bases left in between. Germline CDR1 reads SGHVS; CDR2 reads FQNEAQ.

The table lists this clone with a few counts. The rearrangement links TRBV11-3 to TRBJ2-2, with TRBD2 identical over 8 bases. With V trimmed by 4 bases and J by 3 bases, 13 bases remained unmatched. This CDR3 is 18 amino acids long. CDR1 is SGHNT and CDR2 is YENEEA in the germline V gene. This CDR3 is CASSYFSGARPHTGELFF. The CDR3 nucleotides are TGTGCCAGCAGCTACTTTAGCGGGGCCCGCCCGCACACCGGGGAGCTGTTTTTT.

The V gene is TRBV4-2, the J gene TRBJ2-3; D unresolved. Trimming cost V 6 bases and J 2 bases, with 3 bases left between them. Germline CDR1 and CDR2: LGHNA and YNFKEQ. The CDR3 is 11 residues long. The CDR3 protein is CASSDTDTQYF. CDR3 in DNA: TGTGCCAGCAGTGACACAGATACGCAGTATTTT.

V is TRBV10-3 and J is TRBJ1-2; a weak D match, TRBD1 (5 bases). V was pared by 3 bases and J by 1 base, with 9 bases between. The CDR3 is 14 amino acids. CDR1 ENHRY and CDR2 SYGVKD come from the germline V gene. The CDR3 DNA sequence: TGTGCCATCAGTGAAGGACACATTAACTATGGCTACACCTTC. Its translation: CAISEGHINYGYTF.

V is TRBV29-1 and J is TRBJ1-2, with D unclear. There are 13 residues in the CDR3. Trimming shortened V by 7 bases and J by 0 bases, and 12 bases separated the two germline ends. CDR1 and CDR2 from the germline V gene are SQVTM and ANQGSEA. The DNA of the CDR3 is TGCAGCGCTTCAATCCAGGCTAACTATGGCTACACCTTC. Protein: CSASIQANYGYTF.

The chain employs TRBV4-1 and TRBJ2-4; TRBD1 might be the D (5 bases). In germline, CDR1 is MGHRA, CDR2 YSYEKL. The CDR3 spans 14 residues. Trimming stripped 3 bases from V and 0 bases from J, with 6 bases between. This CDR3 reads CASSQGLAKNIQYF. CDR3 DNA: TGCGCCAGCAGCCAGGGGCTAGCCAAAAACATTCAGTACTTC.

The chain links TRBV10-3 to TRBJ2-3; 9 bases line up with TRBD1. The CDR3 contains 15 residues. From germline, CDR1 is ENHRY and CDR2 SYGVKD. V trimming: 6 bases; J trimming: 4 bases; junction bases outside the gene matches: 8. The CDR3 coding sequence is TGTGCCATCAGAGCGGGACAGGGCATTCCAGATACGCAGTATTTT. Amino acids: CAIRAGQGIPDTQYF.

The chain is built from TRBV5-1 and TRBJ2-5; D unclear. Between the trimmed V and J ends, which lost 0 bases and 5 bases, there was a span of 14 bases. The CDR3 runs to 15 residues. CDR1 and CDR2 from the germline V gene are SGHRS and YFSETQ. The CDR3 loop reads CASSLVPSPEETQYF. The CDR3 DNA follows: TGCGCCAGCAGCTTGGTCCCCTCCCCAGAGGAGACCCAGTACTTC.

This clone was observed once. This sequence joins TRBV5-8 and TRBJ2-1, with 10 positions matching TRBD1. The CDR3 spans 16 residues. Germline CDR1 SGHTS, CDR2 YDEGEE. V shed 5 bases, J shed 8 bases, and the junction held 13 bases outside the gene matches. Written as DNA, the CDR3 is TGTGCCAGCAGGAACTACCGGGACAGGGGTGTCGATGAGCAGTTCTTC. Translated: CASRNYRDRGVDEQFF. The variable domain in full, completed from reference TRBV5-8 and TRBJ2-1, reads EAGVTQSPTHLIKTRGQQATLRCSPISGHTSVYWYQQALGLGLQFLLWYDEGEERNRGNFPPRFSGRQFPNYSSELNVNALELEDSALYLCASRNYRDRGVDEQFFGPGTRLTVL.